This T cell receptor (beta chain) was recorded in a study of shared T cell receptors in the human thymus. Trimming took 5 bases from V and 0 from J, leaving 10 bases between them. The CDR3 has 14 amino acids. Germline V gene lookup returns CDR1 MNHNY and CDR2 SVGAGI (reference sequence). Assay: immunoSEQ multiplex PCR; the TCRdb copy retains only in-frame clones and omits some. The sample carries about 380,000 clones, 85% to 95% recorded once. The chain has TRBV6-6 and TRBJ1-2; D not resolved. The receptor's source is a human donor. The sample consisted of thymocytes. This chain's CDR3 is CASSAGGSNYGYTF. The CDR3 DNA is TGTGCCAGCAGTGCAGGAGGTTCTAACTATGGCTACACCTTC.